The T cell receptor (beta chain) described here comes from a study of beta chain features in type 1 diabetes. This clone has only a few counts. The same CDR3 is also encoded by other DNA sequences in this sample. TCRB transcripts that were expressed got sequenced, as all of the isolated RNA had been reverse transcribed. Some 4 million reads on average were seen across naive, central memory and regulatory T cell samples. Sequencing was performed with immunoSEQ multiplex PCR; in TCRdb, only in-frame clones are kept and a portion is missing. There are 450,000 to 550,000 clones in the sample; 30% occur only once, and 0.06% to 0.07% lies in the top ten. CDR1 and CDR2 (germline): KGHSH, LQKENI. V lost 2 bases, J lost 5 bases, and 6 bases lay in between. This CDR3 comprises 12 residues.

The chain recombines TRBV18 with TRBJ2-5; D unresolved. The sequencing input was naive CD4+ T cells from blood. The source is a man aged 18-30 years in good health. The CDR3 loop reads CASSPGAETQYF. As DNA, the CDR3 is TGTGCCAGCTCACCAGGAGCGGAGACCCAGTACTTC.